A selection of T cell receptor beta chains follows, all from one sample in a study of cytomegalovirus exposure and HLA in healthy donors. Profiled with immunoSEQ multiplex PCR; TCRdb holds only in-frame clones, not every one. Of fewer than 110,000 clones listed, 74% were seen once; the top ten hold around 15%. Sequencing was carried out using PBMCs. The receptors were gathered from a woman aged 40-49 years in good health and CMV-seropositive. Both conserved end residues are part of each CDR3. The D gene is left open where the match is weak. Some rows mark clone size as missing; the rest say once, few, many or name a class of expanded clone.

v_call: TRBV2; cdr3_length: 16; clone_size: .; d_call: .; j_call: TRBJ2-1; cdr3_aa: CASSEMRGGVGNEQFF; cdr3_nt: TGTGCCAGCAGCGAAATGCGCGGGGGCGTCGGTAATGAGCAGTTCTTC
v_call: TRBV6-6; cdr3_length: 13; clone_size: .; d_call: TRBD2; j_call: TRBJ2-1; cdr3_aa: CASSPLGRAEQFF; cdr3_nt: TGTGCCAGCAGCCCCCTGGGGAGGGCTGAGCAGTTCTTC
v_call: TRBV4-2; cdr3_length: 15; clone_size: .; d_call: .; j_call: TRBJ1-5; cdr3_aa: CASSQDRRDGQPQHF; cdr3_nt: TGTGCCAGCAGCCAAGATAGGAGGGATGGTCAGCCCCAGCATTTT
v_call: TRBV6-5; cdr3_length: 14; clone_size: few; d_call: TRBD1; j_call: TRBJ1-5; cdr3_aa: CASRATGGGQPQHF; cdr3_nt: TGTGCCAGCAGGGCTACAGGGGGCGGTCAGCCCCAGCATTTT
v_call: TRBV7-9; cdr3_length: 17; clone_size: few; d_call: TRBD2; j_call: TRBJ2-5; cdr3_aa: CASSLEPSGGKQETQYF; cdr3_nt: TGTGCCAGCAGCTTAGAACCCAGCGGGGGTAAACAAGAGACCCAGTACTTC
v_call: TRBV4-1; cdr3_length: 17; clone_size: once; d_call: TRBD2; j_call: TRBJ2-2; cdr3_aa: CASSQEVRTRVPGELFF; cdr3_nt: TGCGCCAGCAGCCAAGAAGTACGGACTAGGGTGCCCGGGGAGCTGTTTTTT
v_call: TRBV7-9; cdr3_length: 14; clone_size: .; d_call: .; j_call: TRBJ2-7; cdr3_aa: CASAPRGYLVEQYF; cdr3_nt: TGTGCCAGCGCCCCACGGGGGTATTTGGTCGAGCAGTACTTC
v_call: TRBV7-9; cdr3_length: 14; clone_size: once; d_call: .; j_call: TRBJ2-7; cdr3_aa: CASSLITATYEQYF; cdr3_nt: TGTGCCAGCAGCTTAATCACCGCCACTTACGAGCAGTACTTC
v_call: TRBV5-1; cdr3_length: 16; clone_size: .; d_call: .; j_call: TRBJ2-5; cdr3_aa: CASSFGSGRGKETQYF; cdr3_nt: TGCGCCAGCAGCTTTGGCTCCGGCAGGGGTAAAGAGACCCAGTACTTC
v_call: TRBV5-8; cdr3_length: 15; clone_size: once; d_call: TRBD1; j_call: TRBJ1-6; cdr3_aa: CASSLGQGGDSPLHF; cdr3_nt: TGTGCCAGCAGCCTCGGACAGGGGGGAGATTCACCCCTCCACTTT
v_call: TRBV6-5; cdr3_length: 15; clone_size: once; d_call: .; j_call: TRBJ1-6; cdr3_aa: CASRSPGTSNSPLHF; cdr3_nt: TGTGCCAGCAGGTCACCCGGGACATCTAATTCACCCCTCCACTTT
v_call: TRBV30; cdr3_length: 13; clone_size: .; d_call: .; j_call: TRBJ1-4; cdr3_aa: CAWSESSNEKLVF; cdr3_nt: TGTGCCTGGAGTGAGAGCTCTAATGAAAAACTGGTTTTT
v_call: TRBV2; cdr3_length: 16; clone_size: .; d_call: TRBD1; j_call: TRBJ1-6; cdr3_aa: CASSLNTGGLNSPLHF; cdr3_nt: TGTGCCAGCAGCTTAAATACAGGGGGCCTTAATTCACCCCTCCACTTT
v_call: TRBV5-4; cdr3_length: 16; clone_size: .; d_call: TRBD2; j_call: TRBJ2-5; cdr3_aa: CASNQGAGAQPAAQYF; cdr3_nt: TGTGCCAGCAATCAAGGAGCGGGGGCTCAACCAGCGGCCCAGTACTTC
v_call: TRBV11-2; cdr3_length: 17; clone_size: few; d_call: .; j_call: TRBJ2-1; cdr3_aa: CASSLDLGLTNYNEQFF; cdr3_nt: TGTGCCAGCAGCTTAGATCTTGGACTGACAAACTACAATGAGCAGTTCTTC
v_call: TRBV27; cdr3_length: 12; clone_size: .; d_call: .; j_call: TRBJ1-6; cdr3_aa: CASSSPFSPLHF; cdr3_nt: TGTGCCAGCAGTTCTCCTTTTTCACCCCTCCACTTT
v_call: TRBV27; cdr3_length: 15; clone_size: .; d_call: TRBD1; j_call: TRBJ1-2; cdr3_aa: CASSTSGGAPYGYTF; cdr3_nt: TGTGCCAGCAGTACCTCAGGGGGCGCTCCCTATGGCTACACCTTC
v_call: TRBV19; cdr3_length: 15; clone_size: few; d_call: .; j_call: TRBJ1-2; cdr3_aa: CASSISGGRTSGYTF; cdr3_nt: TGTGCCAGTAGTATATCTGGAGGACGAACGAGCGGCTACACCTTC
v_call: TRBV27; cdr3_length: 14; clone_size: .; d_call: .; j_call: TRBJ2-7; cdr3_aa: CASRPIQGLGEQYF; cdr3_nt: TGTGCCAGCAGACCTATACAGGGTTTAGGCGAGCAGTACTTC
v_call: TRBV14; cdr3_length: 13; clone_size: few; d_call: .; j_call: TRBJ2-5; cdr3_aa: CASSRGLGETQYF; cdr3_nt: TGTGCCAGCAGCCGGGGACTGGGAGAGACCCAGTACTTC
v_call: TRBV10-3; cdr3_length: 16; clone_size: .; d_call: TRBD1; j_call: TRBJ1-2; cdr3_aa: CAISESPGQALYGYTF; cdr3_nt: TGTGCCATCAGTGAGTCCCCGGGACAGGCGCTCTATGGCTACACCTTC
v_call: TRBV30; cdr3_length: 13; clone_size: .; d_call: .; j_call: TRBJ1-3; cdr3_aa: CAWSVWGGNTIYF; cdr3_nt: TGTGCCTGGAGTGTATGGGGCGGAAACACCATATATTTT
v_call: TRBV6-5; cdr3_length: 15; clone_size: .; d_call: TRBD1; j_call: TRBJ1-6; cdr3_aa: CASSYGGQFNSPLHF; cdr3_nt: TGTGCCAGCAGTTACGGGGGACAGTTTAATTCACCCCTCCACTTT
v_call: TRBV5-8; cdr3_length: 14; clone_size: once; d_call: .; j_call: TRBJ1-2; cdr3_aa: CASSLEQRTYGYTF; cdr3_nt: TGTGCCAGCAGCTTGGAACAGAGAACTTATGGCTACACCTTC
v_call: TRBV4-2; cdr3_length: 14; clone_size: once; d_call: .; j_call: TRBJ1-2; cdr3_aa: CASSQQGSSYGYTF; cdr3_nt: TGTGCCAGCAGCCAACAGGGATCTAGCTATGGCTACACCTTC
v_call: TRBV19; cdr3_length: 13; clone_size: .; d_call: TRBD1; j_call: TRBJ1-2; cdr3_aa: CASSRQGWRGYTF; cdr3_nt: TGTGCCAGTAGTAGACAGGGTTGGCGTGGCTACACCTTC
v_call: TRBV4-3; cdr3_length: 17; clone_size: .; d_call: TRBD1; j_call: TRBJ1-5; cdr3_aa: CASSQDYMTGLNQPQHF; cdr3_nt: TGCGCCAGCAGCCAAGATTACATGACAGGGCTGAATCAGCCCCAGCATTTT
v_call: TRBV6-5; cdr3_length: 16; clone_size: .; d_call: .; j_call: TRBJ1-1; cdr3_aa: CASSYSVISTNTEAFF; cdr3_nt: TGTGCCAGCAGTTACTCGGTTATTTCGACTAACACTGAAGCTTTCTTT
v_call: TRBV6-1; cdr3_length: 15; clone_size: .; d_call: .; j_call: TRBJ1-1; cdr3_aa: CASTLGGGARTEAFF; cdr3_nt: TGTGCCAGCACCCTTGGGGGGGGCGCGCGGACTGAAGCTTTCTTT
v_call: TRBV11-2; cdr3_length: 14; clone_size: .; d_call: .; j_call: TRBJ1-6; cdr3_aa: CASSLPGRDSPLHF; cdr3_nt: TGTGCCAGCAGCTTACCAGGCAGGGATTCACCCCTCCACTTT
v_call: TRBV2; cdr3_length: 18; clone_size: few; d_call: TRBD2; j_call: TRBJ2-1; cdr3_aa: CASSGDLASGGQNNEQFF; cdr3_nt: TGTGCCAGCAGTGGGGACCTCGCTAGCGGGGGCCAAAACAATGAGCAGTTCTTC
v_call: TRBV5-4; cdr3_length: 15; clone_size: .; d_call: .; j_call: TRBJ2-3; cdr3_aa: CASSAGQSSTDTQYF; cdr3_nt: TGTGCCAGCAGCGCGGGACAGTCTAGCACAGATACGCAGTATTTT
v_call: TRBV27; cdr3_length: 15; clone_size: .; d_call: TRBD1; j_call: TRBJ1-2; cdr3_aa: CASRYGQGPLYGYTF; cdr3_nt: TGTGCCAGCAGATACGGACAGGGCCCTCTCTATGGCTACACCTTC
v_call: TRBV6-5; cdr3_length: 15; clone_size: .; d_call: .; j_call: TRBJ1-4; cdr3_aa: CASSYSVGDGEKLFF; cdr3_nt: TGTGCCAGCAGTTACTCGGTAGGGGATGGTGAAAAACTGTTTTTT
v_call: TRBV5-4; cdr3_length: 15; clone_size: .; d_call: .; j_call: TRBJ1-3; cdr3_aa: CASSLSGQGGNTIYF; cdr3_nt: TGTGCCAGCAGCCTATCCGGTCAGGGGGGAAACACCATATATTTT
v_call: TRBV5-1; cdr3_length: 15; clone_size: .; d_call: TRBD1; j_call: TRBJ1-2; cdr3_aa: CASSSSGQSGHGYTF; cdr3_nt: TGCGCCAGCAGCTCCTCGGGACAGTCGGGCCATGGCTACACCTTC
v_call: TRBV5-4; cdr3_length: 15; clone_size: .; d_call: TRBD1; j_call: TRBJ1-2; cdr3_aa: CASNPGQATSYGYTF; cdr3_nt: TGTGCCAGCAACCCGGGACAGGCAACTTCCTATGGCTACACCTTC
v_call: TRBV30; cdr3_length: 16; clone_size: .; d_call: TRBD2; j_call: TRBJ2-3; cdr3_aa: CAWSIPGGWVTDTQYF; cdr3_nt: TGTGCCTGGAGTATTCCGGGGGGATGGGTCACAGATACGCAGTATTTT
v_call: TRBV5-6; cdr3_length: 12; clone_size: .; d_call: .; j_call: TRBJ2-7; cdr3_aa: CASSLQEYEQYF; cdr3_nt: TGTGCCAGCAGCTTACAGGAATACGAGCAGTACTTC
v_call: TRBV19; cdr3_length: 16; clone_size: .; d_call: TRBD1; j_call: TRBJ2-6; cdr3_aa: CATGTGPFSGANVLTF; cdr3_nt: TGTGCCACCGGGACAGGTCCCTTCTCTGGGGCCAACGTCCTGACTTTC
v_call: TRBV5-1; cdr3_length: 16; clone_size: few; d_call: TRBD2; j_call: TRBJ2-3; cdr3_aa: CASSLVGGVSTDTQYF; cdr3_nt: TGCGCCAGCAGCTTGGTGGGGGGGGTGAGCACAGATACGCAGTATTTT
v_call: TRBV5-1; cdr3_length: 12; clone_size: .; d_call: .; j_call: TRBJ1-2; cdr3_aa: CASSLVNSGYTF; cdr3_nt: TGCGCCAGCAGCTTGGTCAACTCCGGCTACACCTTC
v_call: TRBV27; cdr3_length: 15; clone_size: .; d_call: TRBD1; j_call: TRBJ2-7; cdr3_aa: CASSLSGQGAGEQYF; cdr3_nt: TGTGCCAGCAGTTTATCGGGGCAGGGGGCGGGAGAGCAGTACTTC
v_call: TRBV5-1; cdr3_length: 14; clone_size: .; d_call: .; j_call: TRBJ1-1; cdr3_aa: CASSFLPPNTEAFF; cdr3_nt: TGCGCCAGCAGCTTTCTTCCTCCCAACACTGAAGCTTTCTTT
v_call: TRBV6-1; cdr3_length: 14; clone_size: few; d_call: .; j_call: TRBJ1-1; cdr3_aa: CASSDEGWGTEAFF; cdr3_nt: TGTGCCAGCAGTGACGAGGGCTGGGGCACTGAAGCTTTCTTT
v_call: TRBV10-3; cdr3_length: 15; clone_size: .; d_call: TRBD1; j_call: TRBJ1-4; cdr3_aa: CAISDRGHEGEKLFF; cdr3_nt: TGTGCCATCAGTGACAGGGGGCATGAGGGTGAAAAACTGTTTTTT
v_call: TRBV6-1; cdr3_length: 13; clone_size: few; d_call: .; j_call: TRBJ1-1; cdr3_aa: CASGGLMNTEAFF; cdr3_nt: TGTGCCAGCGGCGGCCTCATGAACACTGAAGCTTTCTTT
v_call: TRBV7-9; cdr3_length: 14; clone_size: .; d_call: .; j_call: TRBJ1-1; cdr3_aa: CASSREKMNTEAFF; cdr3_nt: TGTGCCAGCAGCCGGGAAAAAATGAACACTGAAGCTTTCTTT
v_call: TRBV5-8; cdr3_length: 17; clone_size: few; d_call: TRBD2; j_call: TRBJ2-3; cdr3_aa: CASSLAGGPPGTDTQYF; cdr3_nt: TGTGCCAGCAGCTTAGCGGGGGGGCCCCCTGGCACAGATACGCAGTATTTT
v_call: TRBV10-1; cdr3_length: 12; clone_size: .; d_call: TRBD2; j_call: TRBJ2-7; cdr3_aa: CASSDSGGPTYF; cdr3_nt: TGCGCCAGCAGTGATAGCGGGGGCCCAACCTACTTC
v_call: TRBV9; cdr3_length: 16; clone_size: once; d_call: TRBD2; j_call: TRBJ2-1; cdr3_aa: CASSAGLAGAYNEQFF; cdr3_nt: TGTGCCAGCAGCGCGGGACTAGCGGGGGCCTACAATGAGCAGTTCTTC
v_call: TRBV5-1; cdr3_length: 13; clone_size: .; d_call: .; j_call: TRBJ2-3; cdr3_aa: CASSPEEWDTQYF; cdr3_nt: TGCGCCAGCAGCCCGGAGGAGTGGGATACGCAGTATTTT
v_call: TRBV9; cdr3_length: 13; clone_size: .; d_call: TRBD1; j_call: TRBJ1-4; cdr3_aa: CASSRDRGEKLFF; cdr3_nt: TGTGCCAGCAGCCGGGACAGGGGTGAAAAACTGTTTTTT